This TCR beta chain stems from a study of Graves' ophthalmopathy and Graves' hyperthyroidism. From RNA, the CDR3 regions of TCR beta chains were amplified and sequenced. The authors performed first-round RT-PCR with HTBI primers and then a second-round multiplex PCR. TCRdb reprocessed the multiplex PCR reads via MiXCR and lists one record per CDR3 protein. The sample holds 200,000 to 300,000 distinct CDR3 sequences, around 50% seen once. Germline lookup yields CDR1 MNHEY and CDR2 SVGEGT. This CDR3 comprises 14 residues. Trimming took 7 bases from V and 0 from J, leaving 11 bases between them. The source of this sequence is an adult man with Graves' ophthalmopathy. The chain couples TRBV6-2 or TRBV6-3 to TRBJ2-3; weak D call: TRBD2 (7 bases). The specimen was peripheral blood. CDR3: CASTSGGSTDTQYF. The CDR3 nucleotides are TGTGCCAGCACCTCGGGGGGCAGCACAGATACGCAGTATTTT.